This T cell receptor (beta chain) emerged from a study of post-analysis software for immune sequencing data (dated by TCRdb to the mid-2010s). As for the study more broadly: Recorded disease courses included relapsing-remitting, secondary progressive and progressive-relapsing multiple sclerosis, with some patients lacking subtype annotation. The patient repertoires were set against 11 previously published healthy control repertoires from donors whose ages ranged from roughly 6 to 27 years. A subset of samples was prepared in parallel using single-end sample barcoding, then pooled and co-amplified after Illumina adapter ligation. The paper as a whole reports these results and caveats: The multiple sclerosis patient group was slightly younger than the control group. Significantly lower normalized Chao1 diversity was found in multiple sclerosis patients than in controls, suggesting substantial peripheral T-cell clonal expansion. Patients showed significantly higher frequencies than controls for a handful of TRBV segments, among them TRBV5-6, TRBV5-1 and TRBV20-1. Direct clustering with F measure showed strong co-clustering of samples prepared in the same batch, prompting a batch-effect correction.

The CDR3 has 13 amino acids, counting the end cysteine and phenylalanine. Here the CDR3 DNA is all that survives: 39 bases in frame from base 1. Between the V and J ends, shortened by 3 bases and 2 bases respectively, the junction contains 5 bases. From the germline V gene, CDR1 is LGHNT and CDR2 is FRNRAP. Library construction relied on PCR. This sample was sequenced with an Illumina HiSeq 2500. To reduce PCR and sequencing biases, unique molecular identifiers were incorporated into the TCR beta cDNA libraries. Every 1 to 10 million input T cells yielded roughly 0.5 million cDNA molecules, meaning each molecule approximated one T cell. The patient libraries were prepared and sequenced using the same protocol as the earlier healthy control dataset. Within a given batch, samples were prepared together, multiplexed and sequenced on the same HiSeq lane. In the original analysis: MIGEC handled the raw barcoded reads, throwing out single-read molecular identifier groups before consensus assembly and CDR3 extraction. Clonotype tables were post-analysed with VDJtools, normalizing diversity by down-sampling all datasets to the smallest sample size. In repertoire overlap clustering, CDR3 amino acid sequences, but not nucleotide sequences, were matched to correct batch-related cross-sample contamination. TCRdb trimmed the raw reads at Q25, called clones with MiXCR and kept productive beta chains. A single entry per CDR3 protein holds the most common genes and DNA from its merged rows. For this entry, the V and J calls and clone size follow TCRdb and not the study's own pipeline. This sample is represented by more than 500,000 distinct CDR3 sequences; 30% to 40% of them were singletons. The top ten constitute 4.5% to 7.5% of the sample.

TCR beta repertoires were profiled from peripheral blood of 10 to 15 young patients with multiple sclerosis to demonstrate the VDJtools post-analysis software. Multiple sclerosis patients were children and adolescents aged roughly 6 to 16 years. A few counts support this clonotype. Its antigen is unknown. Base qualities are not recorded, but no much larger clone differs from it by a single base. The sequence was obtained from a girl younger than 18 with multiple sclerosis. What was sequenced was blood. The chain is assembled from TRBV12-5 and TRBJ2-1; the D gene is not confidently resolved. CDR3 protein: CASGFAPYNEQFF. The DNA is TGTGCTAGTGGTTTCGCACCCTACAATGAGCAGTTCTTC.